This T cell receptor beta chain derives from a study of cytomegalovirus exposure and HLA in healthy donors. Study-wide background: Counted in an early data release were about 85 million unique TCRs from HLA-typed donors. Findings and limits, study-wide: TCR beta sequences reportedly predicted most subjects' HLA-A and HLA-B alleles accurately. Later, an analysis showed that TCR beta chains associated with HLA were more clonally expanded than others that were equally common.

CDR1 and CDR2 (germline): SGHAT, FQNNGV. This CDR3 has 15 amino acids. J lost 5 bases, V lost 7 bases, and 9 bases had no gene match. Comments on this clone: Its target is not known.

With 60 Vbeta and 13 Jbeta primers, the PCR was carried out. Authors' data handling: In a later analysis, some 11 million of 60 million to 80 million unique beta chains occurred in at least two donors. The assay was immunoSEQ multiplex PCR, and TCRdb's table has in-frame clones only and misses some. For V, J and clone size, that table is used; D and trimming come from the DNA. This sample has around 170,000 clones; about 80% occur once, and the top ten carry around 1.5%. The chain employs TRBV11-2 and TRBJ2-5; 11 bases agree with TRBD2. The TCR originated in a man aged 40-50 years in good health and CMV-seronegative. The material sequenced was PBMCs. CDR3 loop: CASTPRLAGRETQYF. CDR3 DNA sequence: TGTGCCAGCACCCCCAGACTAGCGGGAAGGGAGACCCAGTACTTC.